This entry lists 8 T cell receptor beta chains sequenced from one sample in a study of cytomegalovirus exposure and HLA in healthy donors (dated by TCRdb to about 2017). The method behind the library was the immunoSEQ multiplex PCR assay. A mixture of 60 forward primers for TCR Vbeta segments and 13 reverse primers for TCR Jbeta segments was used in the multiplex PCR. Imported from immuneACCESS, the table was reduced by TCRdb to in-frame sequences with V and J called. These copies leave out some clones; in studies compared against another copy, an unresolved V gene accounts for under half, and the cause of the remainder is not known. The sample profile shows about 200,000 clones; roughly 79% of them were found once. Roughly 1.9% of the sample is held by the ten biggest clonotypes. Sequencing input: PBMCs. The receptors here all came from a male donor in good health and CMV-seronegative.

This clone was observed a handful of times. J is TRBJ1-1 and V is TRBV7-2; TRBD1 might be the D (5 bases). V lost 11 bases to trimming and J lost 7 bases, with 26 bases between them. This CDR3 contains 15 residues. CDR1 is SGHTA, CDR2 FQGNSA, per germline. The chain's CDR3 is CAESHPGGGADEAFF. Here the CDR3 DNA reads TGTGCCGAAAGTCACCCAGGAGGAGGGGCAGATGAAGCTTTCTTT.

This clone was observed a few times. The chain employs TRBV5-1 and TRBJ2-3; TRBD2 agrees at 8 bases. With 4 bases clipped from V and 4 bases from J, the junction kept 8 bases outside the gene matches. CDR1 SGHRS and CDR2 YFSETQ come from the germline V gene. The CDR3 contains 15 residues. CDR3 nucleotide sequence: TGCGCCAGCAGCGGATCGGGGGGGGGAGCAGATACGCAGTATTTT. It specifies CASSGSGGGADTQYF.

This clone was counted a single time. The chain joins TRBV19 to TRBJ2-1; 12 bases match TRBD2. In germline, CDR1 is LNHDA, CDR2 SQIVND (reference sequence). With 8 bases clipped from V and 2 bases from J, the junction kept 4 bases outside the gene matches. The CDR3 length is 15 residues. As DNA, the CDR3 is TGTGCCAGTCGACTAGCGGGAGTCACCTACAATGAGCAGTTCTTC. Its protein is CASRLAGVTYNEQFF.

The genes are TRBV5-5 and TRBJ2-7; D call uncertain. There are 16 residues in the CDR3. Deletions cut 6 bases from V and 0 bases from J, with 19 bases between. Germline CDR1 is SGHKS and CDR2 is YYEKEE (reference sequence). CDR3 protein: CASTPWNSLSSYEQYF. The CDR3 region has the DNA TGTGCCAGCACCCCTTGGAACAGCTTAAGCTCCTACGAGCAGTACTTC. Combining the CDR3 with reference TRBV5-5 and TRBJ2-7 gives the whole variable domain DAGVTQSPTHLIKTRGQQVTLRCSPISGHKSVSWYQQVLGQGPQFIFQYYEKEERGRGNFPDRFSARQFPNYSSELNVNALLLGDSALYLCASTPWNSLSSYEQYFGPGTRLTVT.

V is TRBV30 and J is TRBJ1-2; D is unresolved. The CDR3 runs 12 residues. Germline values: CDR1 GTSNPN, CDR2 SVGIG (reference sequence). V was pared by 7 bases and J by 0 bases, with 9 bases between. Here the CDR3 reads CASTRPNYGYTF. The CDR3 nucleotides are TGTGCCTCCACTAGACCTAACTATGGCTACACCTTC.

The chain links TRBV9 to TRBJ1-1; possibly TRBD1 for D (5 bases). There are 13 residues in the CDR3. The V gene lost 4 bases and the J gene lost 6 bases, with 13 bases spanning the gap. Germline V gene sequence: CDR1 SGDLS, CDR2 YYNGEE. In nucleotides, the CDR3 is TGTGCCAGCAGCCCCTATTGGGGCCCTGAAGCTTTCTTT. It encodes CASSPYWGPEAFF.

The chain links TRBV27 to TRBJ2-7, with D perhaps matching TRBD2 (5 bases). The length of the CDR3 is 15 residues. The V and J ends lost 3 bases and 4 bases respectively, with 16 bases between them. Germline lookup yields CDR1 MNHEY and CDR2 SMNVEV (reference sequence). This chain's CDR3 is CASSLGSEFQYEQYF. The CDR3 DNA reads TGTGCCAGCAGTTTGGGTAGCGAGTTTCAGTACGAGCAGTACTTC.

This clone was detected only a few times. The genes are TRBV2 and TRBJ1-4, with 9 positions matching TRBD1. Germline CDR1 reads SNHLY; CDR2 reads FYNNEI. After removal of 7 bases from V and 8 bases from J, the junction contained 8 bases not matched to a gene. CDR3 size: 14 residues. Here the CDR3 reads CASTRGQGLEKLFF. In nucleotides, the CDR3 is TGTGCCAGCACCCGGGGACAGGGATTAGAAAAACTGTTTTTT.